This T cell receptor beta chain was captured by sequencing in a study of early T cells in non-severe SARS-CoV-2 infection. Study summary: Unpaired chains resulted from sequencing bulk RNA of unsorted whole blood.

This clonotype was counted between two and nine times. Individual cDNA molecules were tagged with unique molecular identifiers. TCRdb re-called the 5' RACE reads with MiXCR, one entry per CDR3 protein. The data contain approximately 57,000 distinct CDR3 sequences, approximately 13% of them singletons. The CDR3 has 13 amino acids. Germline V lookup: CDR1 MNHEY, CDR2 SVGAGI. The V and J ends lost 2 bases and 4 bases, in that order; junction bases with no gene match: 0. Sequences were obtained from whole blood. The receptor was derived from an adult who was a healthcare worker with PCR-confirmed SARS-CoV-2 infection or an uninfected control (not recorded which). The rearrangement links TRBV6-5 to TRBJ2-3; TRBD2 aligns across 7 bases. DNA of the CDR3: TGTGCCAGCAGTTACCGGGGGGCAGATACGCAGTATTTT. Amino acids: CASSYRGADTQYF.